The subject of this entry is one TCR beta chain. Its antigen target is currently unknown. There are no base qualities to consult, and no much larger clone falls within one base. The CDR3 regions of human TCRbeta chains were analyzed by immunosequencing. As for how the authors treated the data: TCRs in the repertoires were matched against a reference library of SARS-CoV-2-specific TCRs that had been generated with the MIRA antigen-specificity platform. Breadth was defined as the fraction of unique TCRs that were SARS-CoV-2-associated. Depth was defined as the fraction of total T cells that were SARS-CoV-2-associated. Using the MIRA data, each spike-specific TCR was assigned both to the spike region to which the TCR was reactive and to a CD4 or CD8 class. Log10-transformed breadth and depth values were compared by one-way ANOVA with Sidak's multiple comparisons tests. In TCRdb, the immuneACCESS table is reduced to in-frame sequences with V and J assigned. These tables do not hold every clone; where another copy was compared, an unresolved V gene accounts for under half, and the others remain unexplained. That table furnishes V, J and clone size, whereas the DNA furnished D and trimming. The table for this sample lists roughly 130,000 clones; approximately 94% of them were counted only once. The ten largest account for approximately 6.3% of the sample.

The sample's time point, from its label and the paper: baseline before first vaccination. The vaccinee samples were drawn from two UK trials, COV001 and COV002, one of which was a single-blind randomized controlled phase 2/3 trial testing AZD1222 (ChAdOx1 nCoV-19) in healthy adults. For TCRbeta chain sequencing, PBMC samples from trial participants were taken at day 0 and at day 28 after the second dose. The data derive from a study of T cell responses to AZD1222 COVID-19 vaccine (dated by TCRdb to about 2021). About the full investigation: Because spike-specific TCR depth and breadth did not differ between the two schedules, AZD1222 recipients who got a second dose at roughly 4 weeks were pooled with those who got a second dose at roughly 12 weeks. A total of around 240 trial participants underwent TCR sequencing, of whom about 210 received two doses of AZD1222 and 26 received two doses of the MenACWY control vaccine. Trial participants were enrolled by age into 18-55, 56-69 and 70-plus year subgroups, with approximately 150, 28 and 58 TCR-sequenced participants respectively. On the study overall, not on this receptor specifically: Nearly half of unique spike-specific TCRs reportedly recognized epitopes outside regions mutated in the B.1.351 and B.1.1.7 variants. In the small 56-69-year group, the increase in depth fell short of significance, most likely because of low power. No day 14 peak-response samples were available, so repertoires were characterized only after the peak T cell response. Conclusions about previously exposed vaccinees are limited because only a handful of AZD1222 recipients were SARS-CoV-2 seropositive at baseline. Participants were mostly white British and included more females than males, and it was suggested by the authors that clonal diversity may have been underestimated. After two AZD1222 doses, both the breadth and the depth of spike-specific TCRs were significantly higher than at day 0 and than in MenACWY recipients. The whole spike protein was spanned by vaccine-associated CD4 TCRs, and dominant responses were seen in regions 160-218 and 743-854.

From cysteine to phenylalanine, the CDR3 is 15 amino acids long. Just the 45-base CDR3 DNA is kept, in frame starting at base 1. Trimming takes 2 bases off V and 4 bases off J; junction bases not matched to a gene: 2. The germline V gene specifies MNHNS as CDR1 and SASEGT as CDR2. Sequences were derived from peripheral blood, sampled on day 0 of AZD1222 vaccination. In this chain, TRBV6-1 is recombined with TRBJ2-7, with 13 bases in between that match TRBD2. The sequence was collected from an adult in good health. The CDR3 sequence is CASSEKLAGGYEQYF. The DNA reads as follows: TGTGCCAGCAGTGAAAAACTAGCGGGAGGGTACGAGCAGTACTTC.